This TCR beta chain is drawn from a study of response to subunit inactivated influenza vaccine. This clonotype came up a few times. Its antigen is unidentified. Study-wide results and caveats: Authors suggested few new T cells are recruited by each seasonal influenza vaccination.

After removal of 6 bases from V and 1 base from J, the junction contained 21 bases not matched to a gene. The CDR3 runs 19 residues. The germline CDR1 and CDR2 sequences are DFQATT and SNEGSKA (reference sequence). MiXCR was run by TCRdb on the RT-PCR reads, yielding one entry per CDR3 protein. The data hold more than 450,000 distinct CDR3 sequences, with approximately 7.6% observed a single time. The sample in question was PBMCs from blood, obtained about 23 months after vaccination. The source of this sequence is a man aged 50 to 75 who received an inactivated influenza vaccine. The chain recombines TRBV20-1 with TRBJ2-7; TRBD2 agrees at 10 bases. The CDR3 region has the DNA TGCAGTGCCCGAGGGGTCCCCCATCAGGGACTAGCGAATTCCTACGAGCAGTACTTC. Encoded protein: CSARGVPHQGLANSYEQYF.